The 14 T cell receptor beta chains below come from one sample, sequenced in a study of blood T cells in healthy people across ages. Primed by a sample-barcoded 5' primer and a J-beta primer mix, a second PCR proceeded for about 7 to 11 cycles. TCRdb re-analysed the 5' RACE reads in MiXCR, keeping a single row per CDR3 protein. The repertoire holds hundreds of thousands of distinct CDR3 sequences, with around 48% as singletons. The sequenced material came from blood. Receptors originate from a woman aged 60-70 years in good health.

V is TRBV7-3 and J is TRBJ1-6; D not certain. V was clipped by 1 base and J by 10 bases, with 8 bases between them. Germline V gives CDR1 SGHTA, CDR2 FQGTGA. This CDR3 has 13 amino acids. In DNA, the CDR3 is TGTGCCAGCAGCTTAAGCATGGGGTCACCCCTCCACTTT. Its protein is CASSLSMGSPLHF.

V usage is TRBV7-2 and J usage is TRBJ2-1, with 9 bases fitting TRBD2. With 1 base clipped from V and 8 bases from J, the junction kept 9 bases outside the gene matches. CDR1 and CDR2 (germline): SGHTA, FQGNSA. The CDR3 length is 16 residues. CDR3 residues: CASSLVSTSGKDEQFF. The CDR3 region has the DNA TGTGCCAGCAGCTTAGTTTCGACTAGCGGCAAGGATGAGCAGTTCTTC.

This clonotype turned up a few times. The rearrangement links TRBV6-6 to TRBJ2-5, with D possibly TRBD1 on 6 matching bases. The V gene's germline CDR1 is MNHNY and CDR2 SVGAGI (reference sequence). CDR3 size: 14 residues. The germline V and J ends were trimmed by 5 bases and 5 bases, with 15 bases remaining between them. CDR3 region: CASSPPGTWETQYF. CDR3 coding DNA: TGTGCCAGCAGTCCTCCCGGGACATGGGAGACCCAGTACTTC.

This sequence joins TRBV5-5 and TRBJ2-7; TRBD1 might be the D (5 bases). The closer fit of TRBJ2-5 to the DNA end suggests the J call may be wrong. Germline CDR1 reads SGHKS; CDR2 reads YYEKEE (reference sequence). This CDR3 has 14 amino acids. CDR3 DNA sequence: TGTGCCAGCAGCAAGACGACAGCAAAAGGGACCCAGTACTTC. Translating it yields CASSKTTAKGTQYF.

The gene calls are TRBV20-1 and TRBJ2-3, with 8 bases identical to TRBD1. This CDR3 is built from 14 residues. V lost 6 bases, J lost 4 bases, and 9 bases stayed unmatched. Germline V CDR1 and CDR2: DFQATT, SNEGSKA (reference sequence). The CDR3 DNA reads TGCAGTGCGGTGGACAGGGTTTGGTCAGATACGCAGTATTTT. Translating gives CSAVDRVWSDTQYF.

Here the CDR3 reads CASSQRVTSGSYEQYF. CDR3 in DNA: TGTGCCAGCAGCCAACGGGTTACTAGCGGCTCCTACGAGCAGTACTTC. This chain uses TRBV14 with TRBJ2-7, with 8 bases lining up with TRBD2. V shed 2 bases and J 0 bases; nucleotides not matched to a gene: 6. Germline CDR1 and CDR2: SGHDN and FVKESK. CDR3 length: 16 residues.

The V and J genes are TRBV9 and TRBJ1-1, with D unclear. Germline V gene lookup returns CDR1 SGDLS and CDR2 YYNGEE. V gave up 0 bases and J gave up 4 bases, with 7 bases separating them. The CDR3 runs 13 residues. CDR3 loop: CASSVDKGTEAFF. The CDR3 DNA reads as TGTGCCAGCAGCGTAGATAAAGGCACTGAAGCTTTCTTT. Supplemented by reference TRBV9 and TRBJ1-1, the full variable domain reads DSGVTQTPKHLITATGQRVTLRCSPRSGDLSVYWYQQSLDQGLQFLIQYYNGEERAKGNILERFSAQQFPDLHSELNLSSLELGDSALYFCASSVDKGTEAFFGQGTRLTVV.

As for this clonotype: Mismatch with germline at one junction end may stem from a read error. The chain has TRBV7-3 and TRBJ2-5; 8 bases fit TRBD2. Germline V CDR1 and CDR2: SGHTA, FQGTGA. The CDR3 contains 14 residues. The CDR3 protein is CDSSRAGGIETQYF. The CDR3 DNA reads as TGTGACAGCAGCCGGGCGGGAGGCATAGAGACCCAGTACTTC.

The chain couples TRBV21-1 to TRBJ2-3; the D segment call TRBD1 is taken from the table without a DNA check. TRBV21-1 is described as a pseudogene. This CDR3 has 16 residues. This CDR3 is CASSPDGRGNTDTQYF. The CDR3 coding sequence is TGTGCCAGCAGCCCAGACGGGCGGGGGAACACAGATACGCAGTATTTT.

This chain connects TRBV18 to TRBJ2-7, with D unresolved. The germline V gene has CDR1 KGHSH and CDR2 LQKENI. The CDR3 is 12 amino acids. The ends were cut back, 6 bases at V and 3 bases at J, with 9 bases in the middle. The DNA for the CDR3 is TGTGCCAGCTCCAACTTAAACTACGAGCAGTACTTC. Translated, it gives CASSNLNYEQYF.

The chain uses TRBV28 and TRBJ1-2; 7 bases match TRBD1. The CDR3 has 14 residues. After removal of 8 bases from V and 0 bases from J, the junction contained 6 bases not matched to a gene. Germline lookup yields CDR1 MDHEN and CDR2 SYDVKM. The chain's CDR3 is CASGQDGTNYGYTF. As DNA, the CDR3 is TGTGCCAGCGGACAGGACGGAACTAACTATGGCTACACCTTC.

This clonotype was seen just once. V and J are TRBV6-5 and TRBJ2-1; D not certain. The germline V gene has CDR1 MNHEY and CDR2 SVGAGI. The CDR3 is made up of 14 amino acids. Trimming pared 2 bases from V and 5 bases from J, leaving 10 bases between. DNA for the CDR3: TGTGCCAGCAGTTACGCTCCCAGAGACAATGAGCAGTTCTTC. Translating gives CASSYAPRDNEQFF.

This clonotype appeared once. At one end the junction does not follow the germline gene, possibly because of a read error. The V gene is TRBV20-1, the J gene TRBJ2-7; TRBD2 might be the D (6 bases). Germline CDR1 DFQATT, CDR2 SNEGSKA (reference sequence). This CDR3 has 15 residues. CDR3 DNA sequence: TGCAGTGCTAGAGCGGAGCTAGCGAGCTCCCACGAGCAGTACTTC. Encoded protein: CSARAELASSHEQYF.

This clonotype was seen only a few times. The CDR3 DNA sequence: TGTGCCAGCAGCTTTAGGGACTATGGCTACACCTTC. The encoded protein is CASSFRDYGYTF. The V call is TRBV7-2, the J call TRBJ1-2; D remains ambiguous. From germline, CDR1 is SGHTA and CDR2 FQGNSA. CDR3 size: 12 residues. Trimming cost V 3 bases and J 3 bases, with 5 bases left between them.